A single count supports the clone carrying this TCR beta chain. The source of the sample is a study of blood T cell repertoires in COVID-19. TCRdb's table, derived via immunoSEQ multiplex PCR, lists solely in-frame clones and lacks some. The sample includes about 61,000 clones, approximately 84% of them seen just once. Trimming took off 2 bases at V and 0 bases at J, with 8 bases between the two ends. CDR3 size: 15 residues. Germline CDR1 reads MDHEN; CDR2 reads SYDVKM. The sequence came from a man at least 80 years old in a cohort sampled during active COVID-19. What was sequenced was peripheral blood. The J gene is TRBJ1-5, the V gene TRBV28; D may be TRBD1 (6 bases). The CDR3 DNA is TGTGCCAGCAGTTTACGGGGGGCTAGCAATCAGCCCCAGCATTTT. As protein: CASSLRGASNQPQHF.